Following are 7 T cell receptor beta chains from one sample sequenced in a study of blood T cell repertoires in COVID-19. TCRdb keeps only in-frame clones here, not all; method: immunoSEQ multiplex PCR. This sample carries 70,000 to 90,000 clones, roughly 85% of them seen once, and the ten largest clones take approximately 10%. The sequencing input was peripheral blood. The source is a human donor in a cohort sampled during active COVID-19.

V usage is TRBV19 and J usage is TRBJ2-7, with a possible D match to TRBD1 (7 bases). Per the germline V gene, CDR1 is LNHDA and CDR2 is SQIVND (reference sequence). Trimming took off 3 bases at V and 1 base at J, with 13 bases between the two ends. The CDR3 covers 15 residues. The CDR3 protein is CASSIWRDSSYEQYF. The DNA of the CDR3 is TGTGCCAGTAGTATTTGGCGGGACAGTTCCTACGAGCAGTACTTC.

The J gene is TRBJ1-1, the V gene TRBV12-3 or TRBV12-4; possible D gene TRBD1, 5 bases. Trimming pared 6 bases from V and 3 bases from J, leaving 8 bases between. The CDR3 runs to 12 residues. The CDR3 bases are TGTGCCAGCAGGACAGACTACACTGAAGCTTTCTTT. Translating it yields CASRTDYTEAFF.

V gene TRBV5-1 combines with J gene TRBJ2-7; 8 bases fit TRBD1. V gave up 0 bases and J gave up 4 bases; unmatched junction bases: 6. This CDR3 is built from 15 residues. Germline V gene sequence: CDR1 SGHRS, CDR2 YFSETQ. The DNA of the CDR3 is TGCGCCAGCAGCTTGGCCGTCGGACAGGGATACGAGCAGTACTTC. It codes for CASSLAVGQGYEQYF.

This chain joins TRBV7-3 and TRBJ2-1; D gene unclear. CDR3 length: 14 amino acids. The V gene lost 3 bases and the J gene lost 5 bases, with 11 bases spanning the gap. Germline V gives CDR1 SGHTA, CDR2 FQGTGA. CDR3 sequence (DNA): TGTGCCAGCAGCTTTTCGATCTCTAACAATGAGCAGTTCTTC. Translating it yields CASSFSISNNEQFF.

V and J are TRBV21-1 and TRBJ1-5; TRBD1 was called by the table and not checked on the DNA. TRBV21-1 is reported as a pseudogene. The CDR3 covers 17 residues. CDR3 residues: CASSTGQGKFSNQPQHF. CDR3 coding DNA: TGTGCCAGCAGCACCGGACAGGGGAAGTTTAGCAATCAGCCCCAGCATTTT.

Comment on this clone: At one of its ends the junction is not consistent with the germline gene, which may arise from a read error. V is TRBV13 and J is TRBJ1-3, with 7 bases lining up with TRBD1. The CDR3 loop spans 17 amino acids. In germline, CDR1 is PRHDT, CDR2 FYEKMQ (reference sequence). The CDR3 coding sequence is TGTGTCAGCAGCTTAGGTGAGACAGGGAGCTCTGGAAACACCATATATTTT. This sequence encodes CVSSLGETGSSGNTIYF.

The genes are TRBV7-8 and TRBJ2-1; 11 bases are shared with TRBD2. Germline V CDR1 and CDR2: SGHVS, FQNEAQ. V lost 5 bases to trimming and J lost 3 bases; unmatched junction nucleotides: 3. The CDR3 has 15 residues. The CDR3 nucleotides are TGTGCCAGCAGCGTGGGACTAGCGGTCTACAATGAGCAGTTCTTC. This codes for CASSVGLAVYNEQFF.